The 2 T cell receptor beta chains listed next were all sequenced from one sample in a study of T cell changes during pregnancy in multiple sclerosis. TCRdb's table, derived via immunoSEQ multiplex PCR, lists solely in-frame clones and lacks some. The sample lists around 95,000 clones; approximately 95% were seen once. The sequencing here drew on peripheral blood, taken after pregnancy. Source of these receptors: a female donor in good health, enrolled as a control in a pregnancy study.

The chain recombines TRBV10-3 with TRBJ2-3; D remains unclear. V dropped 8 bases and J dropped 1 base, with 10 bases sitting between them. This CDR3 is built from 13 residues. Germline lookup yields CDR1 ENHRY and CDR2 SYGVKD. CDR3 amino acids: CAIRVRGTDTQYF. The CDR3 DNA is TGTGCCATCCGGGTCCGAGGCACAGATACGCAGTATTTT.

This clone was detected once. The rearrangement joins TRBV4-2 to TRBJ2-2; 10 nucleotides agree with TRBD2. This CDR3 is 16 amino acids long. The germline V gene has CDR1 LGHNA and CDR2 YNFKEQ. V trimming: 0 bases; J trimming: 6 bases; junction bases outside the gene matches: 4. The CDR3 DNA reads TGTGCCAGCAGCCAAGAGGCTAGCGGGAGTTCCGGGGAGCTGTTTTTT. This sequence encodes CASSQEASGSSGELFF.